The subject of this entry is one T cell receptor (beta chain). The antigen is undetermined. The donors were adults (healthy and HIV-negative) with no recent acute infections or vaccinations. Every donor was a Caucasian adult from Nashville, Tennessee. The entry originates in a study of shared clonotypes between healthy human individuals. Whole-study findings and limits: Sampling used blood alone; tissue repertoires probably differ.

Original handling: From ImmunoSEQ came sequences covering only the junction and carrying no quality scores, so filtering differed. Libraries were prepared by immunoSEQ multiplex PCR; TCRdb keeps only in-frame clonotypes and omits some of them. V and J calls and clone size are as listed in that table; D and trimming were resolved from the DNA. Of over 400,000 clones listed, about 72% are singletons. The sequencing input was PBMCs. This TCR derives from a woman aged 40-49 years in good health. Some clones in this sample may be carry-over from other donors' samples.

The CDR3 nucleotides read TGTGCCAGCTCACCACAGGGGGTCGCCTACGAGCAGTACTTC. Protein sequence: CASSPQGVAYEQYF. This chain uses TRBV18 with TRBJ2-7; D perhaps matches TRBD1 (6 bases). V lost 1 base to trimming and J lost 2 bases, with 9 bases between them. There are 14 residues in the CDR3. From germline, CDR1 is KGHSH and CDR2 LQKENI. Supplemented by reference TRBV18 and TRBJ2-7, the full variable domain reads NAGVMQNPRHLVRRRGQEARLRCSPMKGHSHVYWYRQLPEEGLKFMVYLQKENIIDESGMPKERFSAEFPKEGPSILRIQQVVRGDSAAYFCASSPQGVAYEQYFGPGTRLTVT.